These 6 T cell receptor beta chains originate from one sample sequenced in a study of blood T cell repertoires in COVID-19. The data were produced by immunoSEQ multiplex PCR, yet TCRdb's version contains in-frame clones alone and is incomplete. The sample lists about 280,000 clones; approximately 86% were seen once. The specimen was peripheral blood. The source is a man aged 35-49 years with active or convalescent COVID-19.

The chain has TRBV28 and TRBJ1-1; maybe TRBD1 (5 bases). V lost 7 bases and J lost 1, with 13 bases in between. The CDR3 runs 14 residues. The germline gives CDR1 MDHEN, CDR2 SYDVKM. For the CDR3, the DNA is TGTGCCAGCACTTCGGGGGGTACGAACACTGAAGCTTTCTTT. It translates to CASTSGGTNTEAFF.

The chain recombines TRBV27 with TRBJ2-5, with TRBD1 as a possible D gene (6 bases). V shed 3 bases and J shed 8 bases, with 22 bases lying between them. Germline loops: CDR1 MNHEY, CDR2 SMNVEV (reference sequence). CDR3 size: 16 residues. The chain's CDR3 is CASSFSGVEGQVTQYF. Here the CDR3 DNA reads TGTGCCAGCAGTTTCTCAGGGGTCGAGGGCCAAGTTACCCAGTACTTC.

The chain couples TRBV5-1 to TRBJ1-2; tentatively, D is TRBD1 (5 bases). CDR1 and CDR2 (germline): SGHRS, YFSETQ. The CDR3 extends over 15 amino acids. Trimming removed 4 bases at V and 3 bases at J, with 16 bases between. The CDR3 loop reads CASSQGGSLDYGYTF. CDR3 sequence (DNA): TGCGCCAGCAGCCAGGGAGGGAGCCTGGACTATGGCTACACCTTC.

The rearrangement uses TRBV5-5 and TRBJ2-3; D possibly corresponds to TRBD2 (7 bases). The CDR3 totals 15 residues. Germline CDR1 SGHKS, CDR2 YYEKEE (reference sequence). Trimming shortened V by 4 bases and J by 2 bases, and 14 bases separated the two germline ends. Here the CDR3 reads CASSRRAGATDTQYF. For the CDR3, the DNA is TGTGCCAGCAGCCGGCGGGCGGGGGCCACAGATACGCAGTATTTT.

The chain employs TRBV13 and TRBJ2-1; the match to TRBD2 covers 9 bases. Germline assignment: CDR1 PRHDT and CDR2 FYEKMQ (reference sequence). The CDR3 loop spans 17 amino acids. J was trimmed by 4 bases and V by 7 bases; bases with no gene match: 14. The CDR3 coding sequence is TGTGCCAGCACCCTCCCCAGTGGGCTAGCGGGGTACAATGAGCAGTTCTTC. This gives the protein CASTLPSGLAGYNEQFF. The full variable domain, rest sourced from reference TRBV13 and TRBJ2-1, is AAGVIQSPRHLIKEKRETATLKCYPIPRHDTVYWYQQGPGQDPQFLISFYEKMQSDKGSIPDRFSAQQFSDYHSELNMSSLELGDSALYFCASTLPSGLAGYNEQFFGPGTRLTVL.

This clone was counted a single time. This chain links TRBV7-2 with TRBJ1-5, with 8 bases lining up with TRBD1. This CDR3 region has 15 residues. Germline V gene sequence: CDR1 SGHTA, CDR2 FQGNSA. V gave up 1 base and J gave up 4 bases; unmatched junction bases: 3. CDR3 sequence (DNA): TGTGCCAGCAGCTTAGTGGGGACAGGTAATCAGCCCCAGCATTTT. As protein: CASSLVGTGNQPQHF.